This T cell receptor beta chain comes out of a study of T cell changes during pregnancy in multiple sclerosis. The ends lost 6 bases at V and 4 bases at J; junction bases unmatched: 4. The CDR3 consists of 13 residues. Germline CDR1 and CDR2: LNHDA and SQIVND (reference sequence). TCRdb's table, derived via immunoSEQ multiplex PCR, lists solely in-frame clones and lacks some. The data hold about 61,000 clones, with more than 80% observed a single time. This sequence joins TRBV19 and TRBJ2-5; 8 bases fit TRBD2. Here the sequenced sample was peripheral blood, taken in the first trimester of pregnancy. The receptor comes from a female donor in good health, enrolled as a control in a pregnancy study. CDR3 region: CASRNLAGETQYF. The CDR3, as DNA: TGTGCCAGTAGGAATCTAGCGGGAGAGACCCAGTACTTC. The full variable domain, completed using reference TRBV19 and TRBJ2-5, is DGGITQSPKYLFRKEGQNVTLSCEQNLNHDAMYWYRQDPGQGLRLIYYSQIVNDFQKGDIAEGYSVSREKKESFPLTVTSAQKNPTAFYLCASRNLAGETQYFGPGTRLLVL.